Given below is one T cell receptor beta chain in context. Its binding antigen is unknown. Base qualities are not provided; no much larger clone lies one nucleotide away. The sample originates from a study of technical replicates of blood from a few donors (dated by TCRdb to 2017 to 2019). To prepare the library, the immunoSEQ multiplex PCR assay was applied. In TCRdb, the immuneACCESS table is reduced to in-frame sequences with V and J assigned. These tables do not hold every clone; where another copy was compared, an unresolved V gene accounts for under half, and the others remain unexplained. The sample yields approximately 78,000 clones; about 95% were counted once. The top ten clonotypes cover approximately 0.24% of the sample. CDR1 and CDR2 were assigned from the germline V gene as SGHAT and FQNNGV. There are 17 amino acids in the CDR3, from cysteine to phenylalanine inclusive. Just CDR3 DNA is preserved here, 51 bases in frame from base 1. V was cut back by 5 bases and J by 1 base, leaving a gap of 17 bases between them.

The V and J segments used are TRBV11-2 and TRBJ2-2; the D gene is possibly TRBD2, with 6 bases matching. The receptor comes from a human donor in good health. The sample comprised T cells isolated from PBMCs. The CDR3 region: CASSARLGLRNTGELFF. The nucleotide sequence reads as follows: TGTGCCAGCAGCGCTCGACTAGGACTAAGGAACACCGGGGAGCTGTTTTTT.